The source of this T cell receptor (beta chain) is a study of CD8+CD57+ T cells in acquired aplastic anemia. Overall study context: When averaged, DNA from sorted CD4+ and CD8+ cells came to 3 to 3.5 ug.

Study observations and caveats: Patients showed no significant difference from controls in CD8+ Simpson's diversity.

This clonotype was observed at least ten times. Its antigen is not known. This CDR3 has 14 residues. CDR1 MNHNY and CDR2 SVGAGI come from the germline V gene (reference sequence). V was trimmed by 2 bases and J by 2 bases, leaving 7 bases between them. Patients who underwent sequencing had shown CD8+CD57+ cell expansion by flow cytometry. Acquired aplastic anemia of severe grade affected all patients. Genomic DNA served as template for TCR beta VDJ and CDR3 profiling. TCRdb itself ran the reads through MiXCR, one entry per CDR3 protein. The table records 310,000 or so distinct CDR3 sequences, roughly 53% of them present only once.

The sequencing input was sorted CD4+, CD8+, or CD8+CD57+ T cells (not recorded which) from PBMCs. This receptor was identified in a human donor with aplastic anemia. The chain combines TRBV6-6 with TRBJ1-5, with D unclear. CDR3 region: CASSYVEGNQPQHF. The CDR3 nucleotides are TGTGCCAGCAGTTACGTGGAGGGCAATCAGCCCCAGCATTTT.